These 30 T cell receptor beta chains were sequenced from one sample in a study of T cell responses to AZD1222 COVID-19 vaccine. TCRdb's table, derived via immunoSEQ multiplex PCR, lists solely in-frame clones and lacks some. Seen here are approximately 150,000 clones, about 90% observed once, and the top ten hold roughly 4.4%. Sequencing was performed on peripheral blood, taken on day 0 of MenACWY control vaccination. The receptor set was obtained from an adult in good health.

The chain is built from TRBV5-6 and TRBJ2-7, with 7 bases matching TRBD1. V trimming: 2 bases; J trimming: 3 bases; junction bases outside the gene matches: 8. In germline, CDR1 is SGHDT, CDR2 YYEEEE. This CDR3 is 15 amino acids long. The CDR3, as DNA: TGTGCCAGCAGCTTTTTACACAGGGGCTACTACGAGCAGTACTTC. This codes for CASSFLHRGYYEQYF.

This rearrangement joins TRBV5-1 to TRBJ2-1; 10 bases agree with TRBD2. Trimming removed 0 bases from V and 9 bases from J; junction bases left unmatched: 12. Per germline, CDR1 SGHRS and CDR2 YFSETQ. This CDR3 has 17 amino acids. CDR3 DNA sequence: TGCGCCAGCAGCTTGGCTGTGGGACTAGCGCAATCGGGTGAGCAGTTCTTC. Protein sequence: CASSLAVGLAQSGEQFF.

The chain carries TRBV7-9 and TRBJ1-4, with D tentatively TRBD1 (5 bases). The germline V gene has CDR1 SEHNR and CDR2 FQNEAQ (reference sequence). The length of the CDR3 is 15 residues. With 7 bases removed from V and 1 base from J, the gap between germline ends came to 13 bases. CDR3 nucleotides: TGTGCCAGCACCTGGAGGGGCGGAACTAATGAAAAACTGTTTTTT. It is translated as CASTWRGGTNEKLFF.

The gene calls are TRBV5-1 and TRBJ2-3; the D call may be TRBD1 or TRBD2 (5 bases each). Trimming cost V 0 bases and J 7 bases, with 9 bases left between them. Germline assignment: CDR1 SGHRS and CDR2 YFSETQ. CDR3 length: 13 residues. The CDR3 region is CASSLAGANTQYF. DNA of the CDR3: TGCGCCAGCAGCTTGGCCGGGGCTAATACGCAGTATTTT.

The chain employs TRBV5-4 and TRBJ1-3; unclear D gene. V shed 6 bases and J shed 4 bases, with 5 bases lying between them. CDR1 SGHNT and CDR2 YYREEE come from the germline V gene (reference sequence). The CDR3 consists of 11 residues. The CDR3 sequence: CASKGGNTIYF. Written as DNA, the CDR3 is TGTGCCAGCAAAGGGGGAAACACCATATATTTT.

This CDR3 reads CASSYELVNTEAFF. The CDR3 nucleotides read TGTGCCAGCAGTTACGAGTTGGTGAACACTGAAGCTTTCTTT. The V gene is TRBV6-2 or TRBV6-3, the J gene TRBJ1-1; D not resolved. The CDR3 spans 14 residues. The V and J ends lost 2 bases and 0 bases respectively, with 7 bases between them. Germline assignment: CDR1 MNHEY and CDR2 SVGEGT.

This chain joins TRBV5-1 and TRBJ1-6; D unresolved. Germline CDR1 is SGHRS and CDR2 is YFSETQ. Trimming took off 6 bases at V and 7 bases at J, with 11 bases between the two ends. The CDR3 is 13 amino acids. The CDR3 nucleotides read TGCGCCAGCACCCTTGGACGGAATTCACCCCTCCACTTT. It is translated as CASTLGRNSPLHF.

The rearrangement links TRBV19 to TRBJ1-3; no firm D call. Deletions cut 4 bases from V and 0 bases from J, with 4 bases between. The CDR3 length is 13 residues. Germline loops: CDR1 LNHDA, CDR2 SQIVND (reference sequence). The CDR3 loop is CASSTLSGNTIYF. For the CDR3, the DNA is TGTGCCAGTAGTACCCTCTCTGGAAACACCATATATTTT. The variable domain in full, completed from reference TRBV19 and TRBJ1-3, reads DGGITQSPKYLFRKEGQNVTLSCEQNLNHDAMYWYRQDPGQGLRLIYYSQIVNDFQKGDIAEGYSVSREKKESFPLTVTSAQKNPTAFYLCASSTLSGNTIYFGEGSWLTVV.

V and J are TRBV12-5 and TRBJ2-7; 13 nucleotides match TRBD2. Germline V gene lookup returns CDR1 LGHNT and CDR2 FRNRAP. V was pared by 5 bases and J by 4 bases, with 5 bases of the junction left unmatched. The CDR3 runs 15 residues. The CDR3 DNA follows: TGTGCTAGTGGTGCGACTAGCGGGAGGTTTTACGAGCAGTACTTC. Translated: CASGATSGRFYEQYF.

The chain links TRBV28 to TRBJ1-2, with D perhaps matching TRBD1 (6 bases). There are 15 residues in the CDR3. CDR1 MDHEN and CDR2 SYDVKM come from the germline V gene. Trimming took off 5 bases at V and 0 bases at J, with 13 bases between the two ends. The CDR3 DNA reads TGTGCCAGCAGTCCACCAGGACAGACTAACTATGGCTACACCTTC. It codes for CASSPPGQTNYGYTF.

The CDR3 here is CASSTGLADYTGELFF. CDR3 bases: TGTGCCAGCAGCACGGGACTAGCGGATTACACCGGGGAGCTGTTTTTT. This chain connects TRBV7-7 to TRBJ2-2; 11 bases align to TRBD2. With 5 bases clipped from V and 3 bases from J, the junction kept 5 bases outside the gene matches. The CDR3 has 16 amino acids. The germline V gene encodes CDR1 SSHAT and CDR2 FNYEAQ (reference sequence).

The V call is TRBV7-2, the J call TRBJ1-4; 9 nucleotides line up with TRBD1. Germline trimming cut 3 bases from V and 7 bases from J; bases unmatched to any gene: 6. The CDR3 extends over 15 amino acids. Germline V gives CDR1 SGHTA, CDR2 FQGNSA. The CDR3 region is CASSLSGTGTEKLFF. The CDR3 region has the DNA TGTGCCAGCAGCTTGTCCGGGACAGGGACTGAAAAACTGTTTTTT. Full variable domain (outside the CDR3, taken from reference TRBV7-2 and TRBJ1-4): GAGVSQSPSNKVTEKGKDVELRCDPISGHTALYWYRQSLGQGLEFLIYFQGNSAPDKSGLPSDRFSAERTGGSVSTLTIQRTQQEDSAVYLCASSLSGTGTEKLFFGSGTQLSVL.

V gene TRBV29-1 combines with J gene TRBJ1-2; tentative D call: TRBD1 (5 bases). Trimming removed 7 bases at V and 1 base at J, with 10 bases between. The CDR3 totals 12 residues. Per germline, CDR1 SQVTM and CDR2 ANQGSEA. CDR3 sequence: CSAYGHNYGYTF. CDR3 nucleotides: TGCAGCGCTTATGGACATAACTATGGCTACACCTTC.

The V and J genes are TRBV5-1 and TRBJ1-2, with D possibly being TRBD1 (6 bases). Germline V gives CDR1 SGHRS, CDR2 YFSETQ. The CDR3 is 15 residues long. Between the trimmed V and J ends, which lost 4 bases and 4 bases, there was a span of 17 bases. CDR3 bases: TGCGCCAGCAGCCAGTCGTGGGGGGGCCTCTATGGCTACACCTTC. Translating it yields CASSQSWGGLYGYTF.

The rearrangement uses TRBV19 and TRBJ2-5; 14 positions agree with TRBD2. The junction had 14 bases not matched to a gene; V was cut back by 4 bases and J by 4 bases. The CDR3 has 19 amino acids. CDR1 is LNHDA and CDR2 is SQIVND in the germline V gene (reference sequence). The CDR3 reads CASSSPGTSGRSGRETQYF. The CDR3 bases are TGTGCCAGTAGTAGCCCCGGGACTAGCGGGAGATCGGGCCGAGAGACCCAGTACTTC.

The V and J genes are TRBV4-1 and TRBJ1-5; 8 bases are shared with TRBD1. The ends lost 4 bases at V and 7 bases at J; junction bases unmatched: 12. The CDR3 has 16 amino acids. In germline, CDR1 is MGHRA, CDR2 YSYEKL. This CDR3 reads CASSRGLQGAGQPQHF. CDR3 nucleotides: TGCGCCAGCAGCCGTGGACTTCAGGGGGCAGGGCAGCCCCAGCATTTT.

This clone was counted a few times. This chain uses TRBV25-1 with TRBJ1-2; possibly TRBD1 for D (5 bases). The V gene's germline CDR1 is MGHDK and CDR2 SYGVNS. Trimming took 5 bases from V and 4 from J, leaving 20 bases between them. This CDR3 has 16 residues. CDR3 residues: CASSPLGRGPSYGYTF. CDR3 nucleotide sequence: TGTGCCAGCAGTCCCTTGGGCCGGGGACCTAGCTATGGCTACACCTTC.

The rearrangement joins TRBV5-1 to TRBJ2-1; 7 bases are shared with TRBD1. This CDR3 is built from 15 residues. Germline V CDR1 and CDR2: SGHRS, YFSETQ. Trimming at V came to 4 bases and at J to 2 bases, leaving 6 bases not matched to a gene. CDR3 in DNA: TGCGCCAGCAGCCAGGGGGACAGCACCTACAATGAGCAGTTCTTC. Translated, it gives CASSQGDSTYNEQFF.

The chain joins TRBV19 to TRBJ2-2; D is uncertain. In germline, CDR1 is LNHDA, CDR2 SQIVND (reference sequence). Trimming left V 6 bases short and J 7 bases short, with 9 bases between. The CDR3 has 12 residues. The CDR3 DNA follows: TGTGCCAGTAGCTCTTGGCGCGGGGAGCTGTTTTTT. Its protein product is CASSSWRGELFF.

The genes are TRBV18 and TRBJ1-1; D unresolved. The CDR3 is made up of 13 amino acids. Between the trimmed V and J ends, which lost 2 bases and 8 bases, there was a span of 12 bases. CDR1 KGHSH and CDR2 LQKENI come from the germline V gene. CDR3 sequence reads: CASSPRKGEEAFF. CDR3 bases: TGTGCCAGCTCACCAAGGAAGGGAGAGGAAGCTTTCTTT.

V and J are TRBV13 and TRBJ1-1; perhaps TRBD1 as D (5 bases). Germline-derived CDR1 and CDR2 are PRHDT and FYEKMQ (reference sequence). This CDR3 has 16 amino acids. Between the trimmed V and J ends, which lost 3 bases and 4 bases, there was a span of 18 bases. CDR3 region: CASSFPSFGAPTEAFF. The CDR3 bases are TGTGCCAGCAGCTTTCCCTCTTTCGGGGCCCCCACTGAAGCTTTCTTT. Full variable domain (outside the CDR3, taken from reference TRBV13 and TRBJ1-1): AAGVIQSPRHLIKEKRETATLKCYPIPRHDTVYWYQQGPGQDPQFLISFYEKMQSDKGSIPDRFSAQQFSDYHSELNMSSLELGDSALYFCASSFPSFGAPTEAFFGQGTRLTVV.

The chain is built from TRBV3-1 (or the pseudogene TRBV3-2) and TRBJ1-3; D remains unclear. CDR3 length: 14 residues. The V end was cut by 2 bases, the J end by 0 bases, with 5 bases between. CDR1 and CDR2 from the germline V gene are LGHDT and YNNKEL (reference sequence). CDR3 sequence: CASSQRSSGNTIYF. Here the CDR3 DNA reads TGTGCCAGCAGCCAAAGGAGCTCTGGAAACACCATATATTTT.

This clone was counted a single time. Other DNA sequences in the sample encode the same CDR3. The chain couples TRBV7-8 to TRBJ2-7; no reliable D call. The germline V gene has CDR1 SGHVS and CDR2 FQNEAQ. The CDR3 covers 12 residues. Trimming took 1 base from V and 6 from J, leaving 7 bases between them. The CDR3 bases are TGTGCCAGCAGCTTAGGAGGTTCCGAGCAGTACTTC. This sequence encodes CASSLGGSEQYF. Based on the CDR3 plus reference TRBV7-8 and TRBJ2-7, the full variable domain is GAGVSQSPRYKVAKRGQDVALRCDPISGHVSLFWYQQALGQGPEFLTYFQNEAQLDKSGLPSDRFFAERPEGSVSTLKIQRTQQEDSAVYLCASSLGGSEQYFGPGTRLTVT.

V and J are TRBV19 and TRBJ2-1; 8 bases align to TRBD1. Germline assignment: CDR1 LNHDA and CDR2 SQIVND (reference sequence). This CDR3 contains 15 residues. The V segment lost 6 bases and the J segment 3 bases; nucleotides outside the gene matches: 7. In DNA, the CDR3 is TGTGCCAGTAGCCATCGGACAGGGAACTACAATGAGCAGTTCTTC. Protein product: CASSHRTGNYNEQFF.

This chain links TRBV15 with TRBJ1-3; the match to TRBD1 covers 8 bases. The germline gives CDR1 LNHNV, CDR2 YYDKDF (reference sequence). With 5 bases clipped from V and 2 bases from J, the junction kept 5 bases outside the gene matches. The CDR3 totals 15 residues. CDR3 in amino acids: CATSGRTGPGNTIYF. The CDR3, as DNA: TGTGCCACCAGCGGCCGGACAGGGCCTGGAAACACCATATATTTT. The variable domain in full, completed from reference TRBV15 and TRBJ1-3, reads DAMVIQNPRYQVTQFGKPVTLSCSQTLNHNVMYWYQQKSSQAPKLLFHYYDKDFNNEADTPDNFQSRRPNTSFCFLDIRSPGLGDTAMYLCATSGRTGPGNTIYFGEGSWLTVV.

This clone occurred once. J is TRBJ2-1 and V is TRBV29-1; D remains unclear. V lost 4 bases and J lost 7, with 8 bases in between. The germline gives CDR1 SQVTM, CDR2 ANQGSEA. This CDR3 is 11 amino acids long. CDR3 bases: TGCAGCGTTGGAGTGGGAAATGAGCAGTTCTTC. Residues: CSVGVGNEQFF.

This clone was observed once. This CDR3 reads CASSSRARPFGYTF. DNA for the CDR3: TGTGCCAGCAGTAGCCGGGCCCGGCCCTTCGGCTACACCTTC. The chain combines TRBV6-5 with TRBJ1-2; D is unresolved. This CDR3 is 14 amino acids long. Germline CDR1 and CDR2: MNHEY and SVGAGI. Trimming took 5 bases from V and 8 from J, leaving 18 bases between them.

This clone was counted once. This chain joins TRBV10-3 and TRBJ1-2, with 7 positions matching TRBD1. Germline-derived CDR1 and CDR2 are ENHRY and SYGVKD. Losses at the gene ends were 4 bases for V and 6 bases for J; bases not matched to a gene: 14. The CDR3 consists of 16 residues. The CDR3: CAISGDLTGKVNGYTF. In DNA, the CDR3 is TGTGCCATCAGTGGGGATCTGACAGGGAAGGTGAATGGCTACACCTTC.

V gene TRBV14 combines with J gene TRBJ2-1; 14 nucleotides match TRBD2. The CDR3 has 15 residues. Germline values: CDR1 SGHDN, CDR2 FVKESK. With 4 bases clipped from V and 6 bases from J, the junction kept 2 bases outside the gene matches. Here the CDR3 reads CASSPTSGRANEQFF. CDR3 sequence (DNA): TGTGCCAGCAGCCCGACTAGCGGGAGGGCCAATGAGCAGTTCTTC.

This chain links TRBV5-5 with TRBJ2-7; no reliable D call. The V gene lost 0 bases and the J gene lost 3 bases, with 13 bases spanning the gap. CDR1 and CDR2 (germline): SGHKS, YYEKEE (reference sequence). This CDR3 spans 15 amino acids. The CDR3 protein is CASSLVEVGNYEQYF. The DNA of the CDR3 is TGTGCCAGCAGCTTGGTTGAAGTCGGTAACTACGAGCAGTACTTC. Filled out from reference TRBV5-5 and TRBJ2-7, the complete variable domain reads DAGVTQSPTHLIKTRGQQVTLRCSPISGHKSVSWYQQVLGQGPQFIFQYYEKEERGRGNFPDRFSARQFPNYSSELNVNALLLGDSALYLCASSLVEVGNYEQYFGPGTRLTVT.